This TCR beta chain was sequenced during a study of blood T cell repertoires in COVID-19. Assay: immunoSEQ multiplex PCR; the TCRdb copy retains only in-frame clones and omits some. The data show fewer than 400,000 clones, with roughly 90% seen just once and 1.5% to 2% held by the top ten. Cohorts were determined from participant-reported clinical history. The germline V gene encodes CDR1 WNHNN and CDR2 SYGVQD (reference sequence). V lost 2 bases and J lost 9, with 14 bases in between. The CDR3 runs 13 residues. The J gene is TRBJ2-7, the V gene TRBV10-1, with D tentatively TRBD1 (6 bases). Input material: PBMCs or T cells enriched from blood (not recorded which). The origin of this receptor is a woman in her twenties or thirties who had recovered from COVID-19. CDR3 DNA: TGCGCCAGCAGTGAGGTTACAGGGACGACGCAGTACTTC. Encoded protein: CASSEVTGTTQYF.